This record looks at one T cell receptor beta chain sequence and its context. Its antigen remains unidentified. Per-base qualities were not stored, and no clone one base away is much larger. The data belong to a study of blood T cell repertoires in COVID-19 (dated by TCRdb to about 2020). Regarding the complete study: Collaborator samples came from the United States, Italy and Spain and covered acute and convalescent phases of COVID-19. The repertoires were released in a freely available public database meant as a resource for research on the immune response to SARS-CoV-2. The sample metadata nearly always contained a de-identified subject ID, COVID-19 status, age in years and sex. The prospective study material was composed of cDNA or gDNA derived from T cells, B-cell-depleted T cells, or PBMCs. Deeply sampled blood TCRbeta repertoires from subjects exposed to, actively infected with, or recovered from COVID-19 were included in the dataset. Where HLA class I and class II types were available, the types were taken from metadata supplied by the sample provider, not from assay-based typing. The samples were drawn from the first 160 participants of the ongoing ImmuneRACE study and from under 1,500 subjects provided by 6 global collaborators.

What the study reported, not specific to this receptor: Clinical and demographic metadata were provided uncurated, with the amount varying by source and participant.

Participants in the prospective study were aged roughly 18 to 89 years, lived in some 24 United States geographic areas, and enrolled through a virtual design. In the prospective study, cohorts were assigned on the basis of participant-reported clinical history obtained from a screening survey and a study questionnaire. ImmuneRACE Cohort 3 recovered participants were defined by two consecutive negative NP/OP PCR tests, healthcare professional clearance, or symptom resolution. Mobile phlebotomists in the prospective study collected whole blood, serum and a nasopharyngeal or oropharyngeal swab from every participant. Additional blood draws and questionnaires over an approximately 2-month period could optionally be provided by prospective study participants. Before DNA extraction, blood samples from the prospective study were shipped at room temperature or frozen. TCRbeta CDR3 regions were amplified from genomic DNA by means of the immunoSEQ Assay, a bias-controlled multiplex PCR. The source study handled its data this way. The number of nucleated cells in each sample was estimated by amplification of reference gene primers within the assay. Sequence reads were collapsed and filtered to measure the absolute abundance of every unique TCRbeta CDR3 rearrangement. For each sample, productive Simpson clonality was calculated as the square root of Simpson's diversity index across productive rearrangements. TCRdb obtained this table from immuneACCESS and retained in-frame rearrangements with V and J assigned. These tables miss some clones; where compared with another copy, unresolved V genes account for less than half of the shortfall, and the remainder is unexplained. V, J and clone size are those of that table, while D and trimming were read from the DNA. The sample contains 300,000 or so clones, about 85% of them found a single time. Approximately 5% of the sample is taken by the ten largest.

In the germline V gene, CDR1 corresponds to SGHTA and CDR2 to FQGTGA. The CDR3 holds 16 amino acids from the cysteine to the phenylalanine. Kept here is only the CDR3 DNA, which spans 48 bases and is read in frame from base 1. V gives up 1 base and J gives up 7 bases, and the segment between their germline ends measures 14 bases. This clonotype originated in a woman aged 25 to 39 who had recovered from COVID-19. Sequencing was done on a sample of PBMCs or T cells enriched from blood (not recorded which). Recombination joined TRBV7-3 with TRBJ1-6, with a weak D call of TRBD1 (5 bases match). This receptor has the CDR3 CASSLSGGVRNSPLHF. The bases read TGTGCCAGCAGCTTAAGCGGGGGGGTGCGGAATTCACCCCTCCACTTT.